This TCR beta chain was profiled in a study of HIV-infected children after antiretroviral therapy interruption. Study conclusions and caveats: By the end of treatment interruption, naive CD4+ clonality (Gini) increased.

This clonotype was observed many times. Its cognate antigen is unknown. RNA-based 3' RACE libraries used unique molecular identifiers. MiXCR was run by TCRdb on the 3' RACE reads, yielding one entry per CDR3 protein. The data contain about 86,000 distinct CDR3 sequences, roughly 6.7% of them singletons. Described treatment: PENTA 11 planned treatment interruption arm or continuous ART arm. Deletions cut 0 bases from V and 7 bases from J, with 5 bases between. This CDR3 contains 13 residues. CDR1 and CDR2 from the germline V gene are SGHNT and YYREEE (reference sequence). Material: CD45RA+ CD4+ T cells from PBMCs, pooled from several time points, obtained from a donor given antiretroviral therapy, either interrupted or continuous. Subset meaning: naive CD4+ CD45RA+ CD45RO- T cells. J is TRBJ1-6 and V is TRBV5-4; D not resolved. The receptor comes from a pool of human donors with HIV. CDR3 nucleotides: TGTGCCAGCAGCTTGGAGGTGAATTCACCCCTCCACTTT. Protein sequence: CASSLEVNSPLHF.